These 18 T cell receptor beta chains share one sample of origin, sequenced in a study of T cells in Graves' hyperthyroidism and ophthalmopathy. RNA transcripts were the template for amplifying TCR beta CDR3 regions. The HTBI primer set was used in a first-round RT-PCR of the TCR CDR3. TCRdb itself ran the multiplex PCR reads through MiXCR, one entry per CDR3 protein. The table includes roughly 700,000 distinct CDR3 sequences, approximately 40% detected once. The sequenced sample was blood. These receptor sequences come from a woman between 40 and 55 years old with Graves' hyperthyroidism.

For this clonotype: This could be a read error, since a much larger clone is one nucleotide away. The genes are TRBV7-9 and TRBJ2-7; 8 bases fit TRBD1. The CDR3 extends over 15 amino acids. Germline V gives CDR1 SEHNR, CDR2 FQNEAQ (reference sequence). Unmatched junction bases numbered 8, after V lost 5 bases and J lost 2 bases. Here the CDR3 DNA reads TGTGCCAGCAGCCACCGGACAGGGAAAGCCTACGAGCAGTACTTC. Protein product: CASSHRTGKAYEQYF.

Notes on this clonotype: As the CDR3 is not closed by the conserved phenylalanine or tryptophan, this likely results from a read error. V gene TRBV20-1 combines with J gene TRBJ1-2; TRBD1 is a possible D gene (6 bases). Germline-derived CDR1 and CDR2 are DFQATT and SNEGSKA (reference sequence). The CDR3 spans 13 residues. V lost 7 bases to trimming and J lost 3 bases, with 15 bases between them. The DNA of the CDR3 is TGCAGTGTAGCTCGGGGGGCGGACTATGGCTACACCCTC. Protein: CSVARGADYGYTL.

Many counts were recorded for this clonotype. The chain links TRBV9 to TRBJ1-2, with TRBD1 matching 11 bases. CDR1 and CDR2 (germline): SGDLS, YYNGEE. The CDR3 has 15 residues. V lost 3 bases and J lost 6; bases outside the gene matches: 7. In nucleotides, the CDR3 is TGTGCCAGCAGCGCCGGGACAGGGGGAGGGGATGGCTACACCTTC. As protein: CASSAGTGGGDGYTF.

This clonotype was recorded many times. The V gene is TRBV7-2, the J gene TRBJ2-7, with 8 positions matching TRBD1. The germline V gene encodes CDR1 SGHTA and CDR2 FQGNSA. CDR3 length: 14 amino acids. Trimming removed 4 bases from V and 2 bases from J; junction bases left unmatched: 4. In DNA form, the CDR3 reads TGTGCCAGCAGCTCACCGGGACAGGCCTACGAGCAGTACTTC. This sequence encodes CASSSPGQAYEQYF.

There are many counts of this clonotype. The rearrangement links TRBV25-1 to TRBJ1-2; D unclear. The CDR3 is 11 amino acids. Germline CDR1 MGHDK, CDR2 SYGVNS. Trimming removed 8 bases at V and 1 base at J, with 5 bases between. The CDR3 region has the DNA TGTGCCAGCCAACTTAACTATGGCTACACCTTC. Translation: CASQLNYGYTF.

The CDR3 loop reads CASSLLTGAGGDQPQHF. The CDR3 nucleotides read TGTGCCAGCAGCTTGTTGACAGGGGCAGGGGGAGATCAGCCCCAGCATTTT. The rearrangement uses TRBV5-6 and TRBJ1-5; TRBD1 matches 8 bases. This CDR3 comprises 17 residues. Germline V gene data show CDR1 as SGHDT and CDR2 as YYEEEE. J was trimmed by 5 bases and V by 1 base; bases with no gene match: 11.

This clonotype was counted ten times or more. This chain connects TRBV19 to TRBJ2-7; D is unclear. Germline loops: CDR1 LNHDA, CDR2 SQIVND (reference sequence). The ends were cut back, 0 bases at V and 3 bases at J, with 12 bases in the middle. The CDR3 is made up of 15 amino acids. Here the CDR3 reads CASSIDLASVYEQYF. In DNA form, the CDR3 reads TGTGCCAGTAGTATAGATTTGGCCTCTGTCTACGAGCAGTACTTC. The whole variable domain, filled in from reference TRBV19 and TRBJ2-7, reads DGGITQSPKYLFRKEGQNVTLSCEQNLNHDAMYWYRQDPGQGLRLIYYSQIVNDFQKGDIAEGYSVSREKKESFPLTVTSAQKNPTAFYLCASSIDLASVYEQYFGPGTRLTVT.

The chain links TRBV10-3 to TRBJ1-5; D not certain. With 4 bases removed from V and 2 bases from J, the gap between germline ends came to 9 bases. The CDR3 spans 14 residues. Germline V gives CDR1 ENHRY, CDR2 SYGVKD. The CDR3 is CAISGGEGNQPQHF. CDR3 nucleotide sequence: TGTGCCATCAGTGGGGGTGAAGGCAATCAGCCCCAGCATTTT.

This clonotype has a count of ten or more. This rearrangement joins TRBV29-1 to TRBJ2-5; the D is unclear. Germline CDR1 reads SQVTM; CDR2 reads ANQGSEA. The CDR3 extends over 13 amino acids. V dropped 3 bases and J dropped 2 bases, with 10 bases sitting between them. The CDR3 region is CSVEKDIQETQYF. The CDR3 region has the DNA TGCAGCGTTGAGAAAGATATACAAGAGACCCAGTACTTC.

The rearrangement joins TRBV6-5 to TRBJ1-2; D not certain. CDR3 size: 15 residues. The V end was cut by 1 base, the J end by 0 bases, with 9 bases between. Germline assignment: CDR1 MNHEY and CDR2 SVGAGI. Here the CDR3 reads CASSYLGSTNYGYTF. Here the CDR3 DNA reads TGTGCCAGCAGTTACTTAGGCTCAACTAACTATGGCTACACCTTC.

The V call is TRBV10-3, the J call TRBJ1-6; TRBD1 aligns across 8 bases. Germline-derived CDR1 and CDR2 are ENHRY and SYGVKD. CDR3 length: 16 amino acids. With V trimmed by 2 bases and J by 9 bases, 9 bases remained unmatched. For the CDR3, the DNA is TGTGCCATCAGTGAGAAAGTGGACAGGGACGGTTCACCCCTCCACTTT. Protein product: CAISEKVDRDGSPLHF.

At least ten counts were recorded for this clonotype. The V and J genes are TRBV7-2 and TRBJ1-1, with TRBD1 matching 7 bases. V was pared by 1 base and J by 4 bases, with 3 bases of the junction left unmatched. CDR1 and CDR2 (germline): SGHTA, FQGNSA. The CDR3 spans 14 residues. CDR3 loop: CASSLDRGTTEAFF. In DNA, the CDR3 is TGTGCCAGCAGCTTAGACAGGGGAACCACTGAAGCTTTCTTT. Supplemented by reference TRBV7-2 and TRBJ1-1, the full variable domain reads GAGVSQSPSNKVTEKGKDVELRCDPISGHTALYWYRQSLGQGLEFLIYFQGNSAPDKSGLPSDRFSAERTGGSVSTLTIQRTQQEDSAVYLCASSLDRGTTEAFFGQGTRLTVV.

In regard to this clonotype: A single base separates this from a much larger clone, so it may be a read error. J is TRBJ1-5 and V is TRBV15; D is perhaps TRBD1 (5 bases). The germline V gene has CDR1 LNHNV and CDR2 YYDKDF (reference sequence). The CDR3 runs 15 residues. V was shortened by 3 bases and J by 9 bases, with 18 bases between the two germline ends. The CDR3 sequence is CATSSYPGIRRPQHF. CDR3 in DNA: TGTGCCACCAGCAGTTACCCAGGGATACGGCGGCCCCAGCATTTT. Using reference TRBV15 and TRBJ1-5 for the parts outside the CDR3, the full variable domain is DAMVIQNPRYQVTQFGKPVTLSCSQTLNHNVMYWYQQKSSQAPKLLFHYYDKDFNNEADTPDNFQSRRPNTSFCFLDIRSPGLGDTAMYLCATSSYPGIRRPQHFGDGTRLSIL.

The V gene is TRBV5-1, the J gene TRBJ2-5, with a possible D match to TRBD2 (7 bases). Germline lookup yields CDR1 SGHRS and CDR2 YFSETQ. V lost 4 bases and J lost 5, with 24 bases in between. The CDR3 covers 17 residues. In DNA form, the CDR3 reads TGCGCCAGCAGCCAAGGTTATGTAACGGGGGGCCGGGAGACCCAGTACTTC. This translates into CASSQGYVTGGRETQYF.

This clonotype has ten or more counts. The chain is built from TRBV20-1 and TRBJ2-5; D is unresolved. This CDR3 is built from 18 residues. V lost 4 bases and J 0 bases, leaving 24 bases between the germline ends. Germline CDR1 is DFQATT and CDR2 is SNEGSKA (reference sequence). For the CDR3, the DNA is TGCAGTGCTAAGATTCCGTTTTCTTTCTGGCGGAACCAAGAGACCCAGTACTTC. It is translated as CSAKIPFSFWRNQETQYF.

The chain carries TRBV9 and TRBJ1-1, with TRBD1 matching 7 bases. Germline CDR1 and CDR2: SGDLS and YYNGEE. The CDR3 length is 18 residues. Losses at the gene ends were 4 bases for V and 3 bases for J; bases not matched to a gene: 18. In DNA form, the CDR3 reads TGTGCCAGCAGCACGGCGTTTCAGGGGGTTAGTGCGTACACTGAAGCTTTCTTT. Its protein product is CASSTAFQGVSAYTEAFF.

The J gene is TRBJ2-5, the V gene TRBV9; TRBD2 is a possible D gene (6 bases). Trimming shortened V by 3 bases and J by 11 bases, and 23 bases separated the two germline ends. The CDR3 runs 15 residues. Germline loops: CDR1 SGDLS, CDR2 YYNGEE. CDR3 coding DNA: TGTGCCAGCAGCGCATCTCTGCTAATCGGAGGGACGCAGTACTTC. Translating it yields CASSASLLIGGTQYF.

This clonotype was observed many times. The J gene is TRBJ1-1, the V gene TRBV19; D call uncertain. CDR3 length equals 11 residues. Trimming removed 6 bases from V and 4 bases from J, with 6 bases in between. CDR1 is LNHDA, CDR2 SQIVND, per germline (reference sequence). The CDR3 loop reads CASREGTEAFF. CDR3 sequence (DNA): TGTGCCAGTAGGGAGGGCACTGAAGCTTTCTTT.